This T cell receptor (beta chain) came from a study of graft-versus-host responses after intestinal transplantation. The CDR3 covers 15 residues. After removal of 1 base from V and 4 bases from J, the junction contained 4 bases not matched to a gene. Germline-derived CDR1 and CDR2 are LNHDA and SQIVND (reference sequence). Sequencing used immunoSEQ multiplex PCR; TCRdb keeps in-frame clones, though not all of them. The sample lists about 90,000 clones; approximately 90% were seen once. Concerning this clone itself: Its specificity is unknown.

The chain combines TRBV19 with TRBJ2-1, with 7 bases aligning to TRBD2. The sequence was obtained from a human donor who was the organ donor for an intestinal transplant. The specimen was unstimulated CD4+ T cells sorted from spleen or lymph node cells, collected before transplant. The DNA of the CDR3 is TGTGCCAGTAGTATAGTGAGCGGGACTTACAATGAGCAGTTCTTC. This gives the protein CASSIVSGTYNEQFF. The full variable domain, with the rest looked up from reference TRBV19 and TRBJ2-1, is DGGITQSPKYLFRKEGQNVTLSCEQNLNHDAMYWYRQDPGQGLRLIYYSQIVNDFQKGDIAEGYSVSREKKESFPLTVTSAQKNPTAFYLCASSIVSGTYNEQFFGPGTRLTVL.